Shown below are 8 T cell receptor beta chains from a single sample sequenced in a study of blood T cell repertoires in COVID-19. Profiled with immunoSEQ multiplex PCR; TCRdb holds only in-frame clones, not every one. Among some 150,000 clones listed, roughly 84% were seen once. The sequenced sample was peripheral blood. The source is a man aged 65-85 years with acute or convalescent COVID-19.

The CDR3 spells CASSQGSSGREQYF. CDR3 nucleotide sequence: TGTGCCAGCAGCCAAGGGTCATCGGGGAGGGAGCAGTACTTC. The chain carries TRBV3-1 (or the pseudogene TRBV3-2) and TRBJ2-7, with D possibly TRBD2 on 6 matching bases. The CDR3 has 14 residues. V dropped 1 base and J dropped 7 bases, with 14 bases sitting between them. The germline gives CDR1 LGHDT, CDR2 YNNKEL (reference sequence).

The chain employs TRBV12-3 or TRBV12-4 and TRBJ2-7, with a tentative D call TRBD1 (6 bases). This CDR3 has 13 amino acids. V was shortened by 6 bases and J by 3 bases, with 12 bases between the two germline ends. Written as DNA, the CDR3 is TGTGCCAGCAGCATACAGGGAAACTACGAGCAGTACTTC. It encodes CASSIQGNYEQYF.

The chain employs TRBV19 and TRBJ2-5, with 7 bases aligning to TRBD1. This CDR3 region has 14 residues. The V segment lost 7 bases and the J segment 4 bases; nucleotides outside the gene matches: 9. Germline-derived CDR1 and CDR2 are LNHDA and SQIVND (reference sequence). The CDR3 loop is CASNSRSGGETQYF. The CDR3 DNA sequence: TGTGCCAGTAACAGTCGGTCAGGGGGAGAGACCCAGTACTTC. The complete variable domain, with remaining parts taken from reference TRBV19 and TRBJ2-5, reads DGGITQSPKYLFRKEGQNVTLSCEQNLNHDAMYWYRQDPGQGLRLIYYSQIVNDFQKGDIAEGYSVSREKKESFPLTVTSAQKNPTAFYLCASNSRSGGETQYFGPGTRLLVL.

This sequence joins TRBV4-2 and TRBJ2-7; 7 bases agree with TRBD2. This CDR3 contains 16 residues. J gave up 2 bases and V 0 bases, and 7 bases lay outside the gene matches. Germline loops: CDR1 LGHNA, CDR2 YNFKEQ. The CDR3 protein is CASSQDVGGSPYEQYF. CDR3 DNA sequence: TGTGCCAGCAGCCAAGATGTGGGGGGGAGTCCCTACGAGCAGTACTTC.

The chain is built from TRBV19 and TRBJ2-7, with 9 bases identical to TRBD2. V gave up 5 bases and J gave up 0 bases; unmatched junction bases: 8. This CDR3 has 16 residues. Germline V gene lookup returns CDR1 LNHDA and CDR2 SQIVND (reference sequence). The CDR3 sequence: CASSSTHSGSSYEQYF. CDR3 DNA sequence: TGTGCCAGTAGTTCTACCCATAGCGGGAGCTCCTACGAGCAGTACTTC. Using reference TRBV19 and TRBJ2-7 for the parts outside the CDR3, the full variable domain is DGGITQSPKYLFRKEGQNVTLSCEQNLNHDAMYWYRQDPGQGLRLIYYSQIVNDFQKGDIAEGYSVSREKKESFPLTVTSAQKNPTAFYLCASSSTHSGSSYEQYFGPGTRLTVT.

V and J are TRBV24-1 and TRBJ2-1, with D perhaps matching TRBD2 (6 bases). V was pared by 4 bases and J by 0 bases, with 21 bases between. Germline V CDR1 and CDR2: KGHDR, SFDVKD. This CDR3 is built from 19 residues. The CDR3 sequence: CATSDPIGGATTSYNEQFF. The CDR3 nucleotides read TGTGCCACCAGTGACCCTATCGGGGGAGCGACGACCTCCTACAATGAGCAGTTCTTC.

The CDR3 loop reads CASSPVEGLGYEQYF. CDR3 in DNA: TGTGCCAGCTCACCGGTGGAGGGTCTAGGCTACGAGCAGTACTTC. The V and J genes are TRBV18 and TRBJ2-7; TRBD2 is a possible D gene (6 bases). The CDR3 runs 15 residues. V dropped 3 bases and J dropped 3 bases, with 15 bases sitting between them. Germline assignment: CDR1 KGHSH and CDR2 LQKENI.

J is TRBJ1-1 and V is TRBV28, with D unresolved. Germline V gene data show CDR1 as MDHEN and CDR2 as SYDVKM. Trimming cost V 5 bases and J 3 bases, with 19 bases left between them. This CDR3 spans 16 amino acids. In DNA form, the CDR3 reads TGTGCCAGCAGTCCCGGCCCCGGGGAGGTGTACACTGAAGCTTTCTTT. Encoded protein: CASSPGPGEVYTEAFF. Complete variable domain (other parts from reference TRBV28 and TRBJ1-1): DVKVTQSSRYLVKRTGEKVFLECVQDMDHENMFWYRQDPGLGLRLIYFSYDVKMKEKGDIPEGYSVSREKKERFSLILESASTNQTSMYLCASSPGPGEVYTEAFFGQGTRLTVV.